This TCR beta chain was recovered during a study of T cells expressing NK-cell markers (dated by TCRdb to 2020 to 2021). The study in broad terms: Eight or nine donors provided sorted CD3+CD56+NKG2C+, CD3+CD56+NKG2C- and CD3+CD56-NKG2C+ T-cell subsets, whose TCR beta-chain repertoires were profiled. All eight donors whose samples were sequenced were randomly selected healthy volunteers, three of them men and five women. Among the eight sequenced donors, only one was HCMV-seronegative, while the other seven were HCMV-seropositive. Illumina HiSeq 2000/2500, MiSeq or NextSeq was used to sequence libraries as 2 x 150 bp reads.

A commercial ELISA kit detecting HCMV-specific IgG in serum was used to determine HCMV serostatus. Peripheral blood mononuclear cells were isolated from blood by Ficoll density gradient centrifugation. TCRdb lists the instrument as Illumina HiSeq 2000. The TCR beta cDNA libraries were made using 5'RACE template switching, a step that added both a universal primer site and unique molecular identifiers. cDNA synthesis was primed from the TCR beta constant segment, followed by two successive PCR amplification steps. Per the original workflow: MIGEC was used to demultiplex reads and group the reads by UMI, and MiTCR was used to assemble and quantify clonotypes. To exclude erroneous sequences, only TCR cDNA sequences supported by at least two reads were retained. Downstream repertoire analysis used the tcR package, and clonotypes were matched across fractions by CDR3 nucleotide sequence plus V segment. VDJmatch was used to annotate antigen specificity against VDJdb, with one amino acid substitution allowed in CDR3. The reads went through TCRdb reprocessing, and each CDR3 protein sequence gets one entry with no DNA. The V and J calls come from TCRdb's annotation, not from the publication. The record for this sample contains under 600,000 distinct CDR3 sequences. The top ten hold over 1.3% of the sample.

Per the germline V gene, SQVTM is the CDR1 and ANQGSEA is the CDR2. From cysteine to phenylalanine, the CDR3 is 14 amino acids long. A DNA sequence was not provided. The paper's findings and limits, for the study overall: In over 5 donors, the dominant CD3+CD56+NKG2C+ clonotypes were among the top 10 CD8+ clonotypes and accounted for about 1.0-7.5% of CD8+ T cells. Those dominant clonotypes were again the most abundant among CD3+CD56-NKG2C+ cells in a handful of donors, at roughly 25-60.1%. Whether the expanded NKG2C-expressing T cell clones were specific for HCMV antigens was left unclear.

Of note for this clonotype: Which antigen it targets is not known.

The V and J genes are TRBV29-1 and TRBJ2-2. This receptor was obtained from a woman in her 50s in good health. Donor details come from another sample of the same person, matched by shared clones. Sequenced sample: blood T cells: a sorted CD56 or NKG2C T cell subset, CD4+ or CD8+ T cells, or bulk PBMC T cells (not recorded which). The CDR3 reads as follows: CSVVPSSYTGELFF.